These T cell receptor beta chains were read from a single sample in a study of shared clonotypes between healthy human individuals. Profiling relied on immunoSEQ multiplex PCR, and the TCRdb table lists in-frame clones only, not all of them. The sample lists 950,000 to 1,200,000 clones, around 77% seen once, with almost 0.9% in the top ten. The sequenced sample was memory CD4+ T cells from PBMCs. The receptors originated from a young man in good health. Some clones in this sample may be carry-over from other donors' samples. The CDR3 runs from the conserved cysteine through the conserved F or W. The D gene is left open where the match is weak. Not every row has a clone size; where given, it reads once, few, many or a size class.

d_call clone_size j_call v_call cdr3_nt cdr3_aa
. once TRBJ1-2 TRBV5-6 TGTGCCAGCAGCGTTGTGGGGGGCAGTATCTATGGCTACACCTTC CASSVVGGSIYGYTF
TRBD2 . TRBJ2-7 TRBV7-2 TGTGCCAGCAGCTTAGCCCGGACTAGTCCCTACGAGCAGTACTTC CASSLARTSPYEQYF
. many TRBJ1-5 TRBV6-1 TGTGCCAGCAGTGTAAGCGTTAATCAGCCCCAGCATTTT CASSVSVNQPQHF
TRBD2 . TRBJ2-3 TRBV2 TGTGCCAGCAGTGAATCCCTAGCGGGTGGCACAGATACGCAGTATTTT CASSESLAGGTDTQYF
. . TRBJ1-5 TRBV28 TGTGCCAGCAGTCGGACAGTCAATCAGCCCCAGCATTTT CASSRTVNQPQHF
. . TRBJ2-3 TRBV7-6 TGTGCCAGCAGCTTGGGCACAGGCAACACAGATACGCAGTATTTT CASSLGTGNTDTQYF
TRBD2 . TRBJ2-7 TRBV28 TGTGCCAGCAGTTCCGCAGCAGCGGGAGGTAGAACCGAGCAGTACTTC CASSSAAAGGRTEQYF
. . TRBJ1-2 TRBV5-1 TGCGCCAGCAGCTTGGGTTCGGGGGTAAATGGCTACACCTTC CASSLGSGVNGYTF
. . TRBJ2-7 TRBV7-8 TGTGCCAGTAGCTTGGGGGCGTACGAGCAGTACTTC CASSLGAYEQYF
. . TRBJ2-4 TRBV7-2 TGTGCCAGCAGCCCATTTCTGGCGGATACCAAAAACATTCAGTACTTC CASSPFLADTKNIQYF
TRBD2 . TRBJ2-2 TRBV27 TGTGCCAGCAGTTTAGGGGGAGGGCCTGACACCGGGGAGCTGTTTTTT CASSLGGGPDTGELFF